This T cell receptor (beta chain) was retrieved from a study of vaccination and CD4 T cells after COVID-19. Study outcomes and limitations: Spike mono-reactivity marked 304 of 307 vaccine-specific clones in convalescent patients.

Time point noted: late sampling 161 to 241 days after vaccination in a few convalescent patients. Trimming pared 6 bases from V and 0 bases from J, leaving 16 bases between. There are 16 residues in the CDR3. In germline, CDR1 is MNHNS, CDR2 SASEGT. Concerning this clonotype: Its antigen remains unidentified.

Each CDR3 protein is one row after TCRdb ran MiXCR on the PCR reads. The sample holds some 33,000 distinct CDR3 sequences, about 35% seen once. The sequence came from a human donor who had recovered from COVID-19. This chain connects TRBV6-1 to TRBJ2-3; D possibly corresponds to TRBD2 (5 bases). Sequencing used CD4+ T cells from blood, obtained about 7 months after SARS-CoV-2 vaccination. The CDR3 bases are TGTGCCAGCAGCCTAAAACGGCGGGCTAGCACAGATACGCAGTATTTT. It translates to CASSLKRRASTDTQYF.